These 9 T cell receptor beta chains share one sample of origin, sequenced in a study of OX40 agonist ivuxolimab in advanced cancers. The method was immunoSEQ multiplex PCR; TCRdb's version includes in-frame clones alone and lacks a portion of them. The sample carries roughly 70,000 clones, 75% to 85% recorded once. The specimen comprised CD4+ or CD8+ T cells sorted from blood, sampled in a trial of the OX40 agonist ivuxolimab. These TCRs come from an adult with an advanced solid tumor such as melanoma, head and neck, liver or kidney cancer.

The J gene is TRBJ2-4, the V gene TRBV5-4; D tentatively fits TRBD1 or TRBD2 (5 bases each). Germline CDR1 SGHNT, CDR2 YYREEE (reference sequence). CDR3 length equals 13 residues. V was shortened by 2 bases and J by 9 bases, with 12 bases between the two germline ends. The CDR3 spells CASSLVERGIQYF. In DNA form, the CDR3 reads TGTGCCAGCAGCTTAGTCGAGAGGGGCATTCAGTACTTC.

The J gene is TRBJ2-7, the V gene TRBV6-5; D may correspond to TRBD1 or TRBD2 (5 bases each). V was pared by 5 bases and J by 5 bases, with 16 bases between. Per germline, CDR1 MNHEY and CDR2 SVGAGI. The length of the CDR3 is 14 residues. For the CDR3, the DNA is TGTGCCAGCAGTGAATGGGGGACCGGGGACGAGCAGTACTTC. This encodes CASSEWGTGDEQYF.

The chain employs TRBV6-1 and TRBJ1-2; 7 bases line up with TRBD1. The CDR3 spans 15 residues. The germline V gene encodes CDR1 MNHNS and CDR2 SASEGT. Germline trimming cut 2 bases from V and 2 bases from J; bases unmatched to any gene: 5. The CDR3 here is CASSERQGGNYGYTF. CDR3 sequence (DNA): TGTGCCAGCAGTGAAAGGCAGGGGGGGAACTATGGCTACACCTTC.

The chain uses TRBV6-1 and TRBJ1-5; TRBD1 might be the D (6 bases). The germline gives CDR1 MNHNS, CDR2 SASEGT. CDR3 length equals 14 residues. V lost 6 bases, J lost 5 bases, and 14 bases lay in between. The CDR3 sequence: CASREPGEYQPQHF. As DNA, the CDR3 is TGTGCCAGCAGGGAGCCAGGGGAATATCAGCCCCAGCATTTT.

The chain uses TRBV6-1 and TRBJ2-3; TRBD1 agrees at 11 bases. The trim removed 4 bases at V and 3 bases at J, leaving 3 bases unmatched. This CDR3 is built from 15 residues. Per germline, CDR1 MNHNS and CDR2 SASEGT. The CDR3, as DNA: TGTGCCAGCAGTGGCCGGGACAGGGGGACAGATACGCAGTATTTT. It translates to CASSGRDRGTDTQYF.

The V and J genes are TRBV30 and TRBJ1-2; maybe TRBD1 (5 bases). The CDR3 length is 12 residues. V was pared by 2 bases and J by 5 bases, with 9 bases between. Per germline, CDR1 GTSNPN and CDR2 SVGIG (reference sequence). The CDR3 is CAWSSGRYGYTF. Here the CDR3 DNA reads TGTGCCTGGAGTTCGGGACGATATGGCTACACCTTC.

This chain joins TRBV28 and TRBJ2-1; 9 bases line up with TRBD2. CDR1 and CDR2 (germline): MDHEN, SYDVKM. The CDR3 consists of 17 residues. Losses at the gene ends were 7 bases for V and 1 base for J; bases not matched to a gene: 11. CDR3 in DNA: TGTGCCAGCACCTCCATGGGCCTAGCGGGATCCTACAATGAGCAGTTCTTC. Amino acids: CASTSMGLAGSYNEQFF.

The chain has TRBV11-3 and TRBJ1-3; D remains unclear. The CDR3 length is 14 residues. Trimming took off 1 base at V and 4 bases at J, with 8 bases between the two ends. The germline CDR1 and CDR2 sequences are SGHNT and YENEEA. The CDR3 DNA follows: TGTGCCAGCAGCTTAGGCGGGGTCGGAAACACCATATATTTT. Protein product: CASSLGGVGNTIYF. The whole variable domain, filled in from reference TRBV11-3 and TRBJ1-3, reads EAGVVQSPRYKIIEKKQPVAFWCNPISGHNTLYWYLQNLGQGPELLIRYENEEAVDDSQLPKDRFSAERLKGVDSTLKIQPAELGDSAVYLCASSLGGVGNTIYFGEGSWLTVV.

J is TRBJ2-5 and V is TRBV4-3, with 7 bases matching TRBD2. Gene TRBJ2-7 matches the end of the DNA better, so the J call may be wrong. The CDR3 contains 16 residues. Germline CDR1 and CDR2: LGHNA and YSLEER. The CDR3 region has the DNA TGCGCCAGCAGCCACCGACTAGCTGCTAGCTCCTACGAGCAGTACTTC. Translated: CASSHRLAASSYEQYF.